This T cell receptor (beta chain) was sequenced for a study of OX40 agonist ivuxolimab in advanced cancers. Looking at the study overall: An agonistic anti-OX40 (CD134) antibody, ivuxolimab, was used to treat the patients. Partial responses were seen in three patients, one with hepatocellular carcinoma and two with cutaneous melanoma. Study-wide points: At 0.1-3.0 mg/kg, partial responders had clonal expansion among the lowest observed.

Autoimmune disease history or systemic immunosuppression led to patients being barred. CDR3 length equals 16 residues. This clone has only one observation. Its antigen is currently unknown. Clones were read by immunoSEQ multiplex PCR, and TCRdb kept only the in-frame ones, dropping some. This sample has roughly 80,000 clones, with about 84% found just once. The sequence was collected from an adult with an advanced solid tumor such as melanoma, head and neck, liver or kidney cancer. This sample comprised CD4+ or CD8+ T cells sorted from blood, obtained in a trial of the OX40 agonist ivuxolimab. The chain employs TRBV21-1 and TRBJ2-2; the table gives TRBD1 as D, unverified against the DNA. TRBV21-1 has pseudogene status. CDR3: CASSKEGRENTGELFF. Here the CDR3 DNA reads TGTGCCAGCAGCAAAGAGGGCAGGGAGAACACCGGGGAGCTGTTTTTT.